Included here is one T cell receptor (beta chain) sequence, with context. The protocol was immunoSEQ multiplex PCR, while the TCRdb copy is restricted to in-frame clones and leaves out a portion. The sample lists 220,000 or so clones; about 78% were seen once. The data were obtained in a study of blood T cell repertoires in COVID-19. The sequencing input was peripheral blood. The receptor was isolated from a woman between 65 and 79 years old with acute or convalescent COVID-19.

CDR3 sequence reads: CASKGLAGSEQYF. The CDR3 DNA sequence: TGTGCCAGCAAGGGGCTAGCGGGTAGCGAGCAGTACTTC. The rearrangement joins TRBV6-1 to TRBJ2-7, with 8 bases identical to TRBD2. V lost 7 bases to trimming and J lost 6 bases; unmatched junction nucleotides: 8. The CDR3 has 13 residues. Looked up from germline, CDR1 is MNHNS and CDR2 is SASEGT.